The 14 T cell receptor beta chains below were found in one sample sequenced in a study of a mutant IDH1 vaccine in newly diagnosed glioma. Using immunoSEQ multiplex PCR, the repertoire was profiled, and TCRdb retains in-frame clones only, with some absent. The sample contains tens of thousands of clones, about 80% of which appear only once. Described time point: baseline, week 1 (first vaccination visit). Treatment noted: pre-vaccination baseline after standard-of-care therapy. The sample in question was PBMCs, obtained from a glioma patient treated with radiotherapy, temozolomide or both. Receptors were obtained from a young man with glioma.

The chain uses TRBV10-3 and TRBJ2-5; the match to TRBD2 covers 8 bases. The CDR3 has 13 residues. With 11 bases clipped from V and 3 bases from J, the junction kept 8 bases outside the gene matches. Per the germline V gene, CDR1 is ENHRY and CDR2 is SYGVKD. The CDR3 nucleotides are TGTGCCTCGCGACTAGCGCCGGAAGAGACCCAGTACTTC. It yields the protein CASRLAPEETQYF.

The chain recombines TRBV9 with TRBJ2-3, with D possibly matching TRBD2 (5 bases). The CDR3 is 13 residues long. V was cut by 2 bases and J by 4 bases, with 8 bases left in between. Germline V CDR1 and CDR2: SGDLS, YYNGEE. The CDR3 DNA sequence: TGTGCCAGCAGCGTGGGCGGGCCAGATACGCAGTATTTT. Translation: CASSVGGPDTQYF.

The rearrangement uses TRBV7-3 and TRBJ2-6; D remains ambiguous. V was shortened by 5 bases and J by 2 bases, with 13 bases between the two germline ends. The CDR3 length is 16 residues. Per germline, CDR1 SGHTA and CDR2 FQGTGA. DNA for the CDR3: TGTGCCAGCAGCCCTGGTGGGGTCCCTGGGGCCAACGTCCTGACTTTC. Its protein product is CASSPGGVPGANVLTF.

The V gene is TRBV30, the J gene TRBJ1-4; D may be TRBD1 (5 bases). CDR3 length: 14 residues. CDR1 and CDR2 from the germline V gene are GTSNPN and SVGIG (reference sequence). Trimming took 5 bases from V and 5 from J, leaving 15 bases between them. The CDR3: CAWGAGSSNEKLFF. DNA for the CDR3: TGTGCCTGGGGGGCCGGGTCCTCGAATGAAAAACTGTTTTTT. The complete variable domain, with remaining parts taken from reference TRBV30 and TRBJ1-4, reads SQTIHQWPATLVQPVGSPLSLECTVEGTSNPNLYWYRQAAGRGLQLLFYSVGIGQISSEVPQNLSASRPQDRQFILSSKKLLLSDSGFYLCAWGAGSSNEKLFFGSGTQLSVL.

As concerns this clone: The same CDR3 can be traced to other DNA sequences in this sample. CDR3 bases: TGTGCCAGCAGCTTGGGTTCGGGGGCGGGAAACACCATATATTTT. It specifies CASSLGSGAGNTIYF. This chain links TRBV5-4 with TRBJ1-3, with D tentatively TRBD1 (6 bases). V was shortened by 0 bases and J by 4 bases, with 11 bases between the two germline ends. CDR1 SGHNT and CDR2 YYREEE come from the germline V gene (reference sequence). The CDR3 runs 15 residues. Full variable domain (remainder filled in from reference TRBV5-4 and TRBJ1-3): ETGVTQSPTHLIKTRGQQVTLRCSSQSGHNTVSWYQQALGQGPQFIFQYYREEENGRGNFPPRFSGLQFPNYSSELNVNALELDDSALYLCASSLGSGAGNTIYFGEGSWLTVV.

The V gene is TRBV5-1, the J gene TRBJ1-1; 9 bases agree with TRBD1. Germline CDR1 and CDR2: SGHRS and YFSETQ. There are 15 residues in the CDR3. Trimming at V came to 3 bases and at J to 4 bases, leaving 7 bases not matched to a gene. The CDR3 sequence is CASSSRTGDSTEAFF. CDR3 DNA sequence: TGCGCCAGCAGCTCCCGGACAGGGGATAGCACTGAAGCTTTCTTT.

This clone was counted a few times. This chain uses TRBV4-2 with TRBJ2-1; 15 positions match TRBD2. Trimming cost V 0 bases and J 8 bases; bases outside gene matches: 5. This CDR3 contains 17 residues. The germline CDR1 and CDR2 sequences are LGHNA and YNFKEQ. CDR3 sequence: CASSQERTSGRADEQFF. In DNA, the CDR3 is TGTGCCAGCAGCCAAGAAAGGACTAGCGGGAGGGCGGATGAGCAGTTCTTC.

This clone occurred once. The chain uses TRBV4-3 and TRBJ2-1; D ambiguous. This CDR3 spans 15 amino acids. V was clipped by 4 bases and J by 4 bases, with 14 bases between them. Per germline, CDR1 LGHNA and CDR2 YSLEER. The CDR3 loop reads CASSPTDLEYNEQFF. The CDR3 DNA sequence: TGCGCCAGCAGCCCCACAGATTTAGAATACAATGAGCAGTTCTTC.

V usage is TRBV4-1 and J usage is TRBJ1-1, with D uncertain. The CDR3 is 14 residues long. Germline CDR1 reads MGHRA; CDR2 reads YSYEKL. Trimming took off 1 base at V and 1 base at J, with 7 bases between the two ends. CDR3 sequence reads: CASSQASRNTEAFF. The CDR3 region has the DNA TGCGCCAGCAGCCAAGCGAGTAGGAACACTGAAGCTTTCTTT.

The J gene is TRBJ2-1, the V gene TRBV2; 7 bases are shared with TRBD1. The germline V gene encodes CDR1 SNHLY and CDR2 FYNNEI. This CDR3 contains 20 residues. V dropped 6 bases and J dropped 0; count of bases not matched to a gene: 20. As DNA, the CDR3 is TGTGCCAGCAGAGGGGACCAGACAGGGAGTACTCACAGCTCCTACAATGAGCAGTTCTTC. It translates to CASRGDQTGSTHSSYNEQFF.

This chain connects TRBV5-4 to TRBJ2-7; D gene uncertain. The germline V and J ends were trimmed by 5 bases and 0 bases, with 12 bases remaining between them. This CDR3 region has 14 residues. Germline-derived CDR1 and CDR2 are SGHNT and YYREEE (reference sequence). The CDR3 spells CASSAYLGSYEQYF. DNA for the CDR3: TGTGCCAGCAGTGCTTATTTGGGCTCCTACGAGCAGTACTTC.

The gene calls are TRBV10-3 and TRBJ1-5; a weak D match, TRBD1 (6 bases). V lost 8 bases to trimming and J lost 3 bases, with 11 bases between them. Germline V gene lookup returns CDR1 ENHRY and CDR2 SYGVKD. The CDR3 has 13 amino acids. This CDR3 reads CAIRQAVNQPQHF. Here the CDR3 DNA reads TGTGCCATCCGACAGGCGGTCAATCAGCCCCAGCATTTT.

This clone was detected once. The rearrangement joins TRBV20-1 to TRBJ2-7, with no clear D. Germline values: CDR1 DFQATT, CDR2 SNEGSKA (reference sequence). The V end lost 3 bases, the J end lost 5 bases, and 8 bases lay between the germline ends. The CDR3 is 11 amino acids. Here the CDR3 reads CSASTTDEQYF. In nucleotides, the CDR3 is TGCAGTGCTAGCACTACTGACGAGCAGTACTTC.

This clone was found a few times. This chain links TRBV2 with TRBJ1-2; TRBD1 might be the D (6 bases). The CDR3 is made up of 14 amino acids. The V and J ends lost 4 bases and 4 bases respectively, with 13 bases between them. The germline CDR1 and CDR2 sequences are SNHLY and FYNNEI. The CDR3 DNA is TGTGCCAGCAGTGCAGGGGAGGCGGGCTATGGCTACACCTTC. The encoded protein is CASSAGEAGYGYTF.